Listed below are T cell receptor beta chains from one sample, sequenced in a study of CD8+ T cells in alopecia areata. Generated by immunoSEQ multiplex PCR, the TCRdb table keeps only in-frame clones and is missing some. The sample lists about 98,000 clones, about 40% seen once, with 0.75% to 0.9% in the top ten. The sequencing input was CD4+ T cells sorted from blood. Receptors were obtained from a human donor with alopecia areata. The conserved cysteine and the conserved F or W are not part of the CDR3 here. A D gene is named only where the DNA matches it firmly.

>TRBV30|TRBJ2-3|.
AWSTGATDTQY
>TRBV30|TRBJ2-7|.
AWSAALLPYEQY
>TRBV5-1|TRBJ2-5|.
ASSLEYQETQY
>TRBV9|TRBJ2-7|TRBD1
ASSVAGQSYEQY
>TRBV30|TRBJ2-4|TRBD2
AWSGGGAAKNIQY
>TRBV30|TRBJ2-4|.
AWRNPASNIQY
>TRBV2|TRBJ2-3|.
ASSVNAGTDTQY
>TRBV28|TRBJ2-5|.
ASSFGVRTQY
>TRBV27|TRBJ2-1|TRBD2
ASSLGLAGGSISYNEQF
>TRBV28|TRBJ2-3|TRBD1
ASSPGTGLGAQY
>TRBV19|TRBJ1-1|.
ASRSPWTEAF
>TRBV29-1|TRBJ2-7|TRBD1
SATPPGQGARGRSEQY
>TRBV5-4|TRBJ2-1|.
ASSLDRGEQF
>TRBV20-1|TRBJ2-1|.
SGGPYNEQF
>TRBV7-9|TRBJ1-5|.
ASSLDNQPQH
>TRBV29-1|TRBJ2-1|.
SVVGVGWGKGVNEQF
>TRBV7-2|TRBJ2-2|.
ASSLGLYANTGELF
>TRBV4-1|TRBJ1-1|TRBD1
ASSQVGTGDTEAF
>TRBV7-2|TRBJ1-1|TRBD1
ASSLTGTGLF
>TRBV9|TRBJ2-7|TRBD1
ASSPSTGNSYEQY
>TRBV29-1|TRBJ2-7|.
SVRGRAIDEQY
>TRBV30|TRBJ2-1|.
AWSSSYNEQF
>TRBV30|TRBJ1-1|.
AWSGTVMNTEAF
>TRBV5-6|TRBJ2-7|.
ASTTTREEQY
>TRBV5-6|TRBJ1-2|TRBD1
ASSRTGRAYT
>TRBV29-1|TRBJ1-2|.
SVATYRDLNYGYT
>TRBV5-1|TRBJ2-1|TRBD2
ASSLGSGVDEQF
>TRBV6-5|TRBJ2-3|.
ASSPRQPRIAQY
>TRBV29-1|TRBJ2-1|TRBD2
SGTGTSLRNEQF
>TRBV29-1|TRBJ2-1|TRBD2
SETTSGRWNEQF
>TRBV29-1|TRBJ2-3|.
SVGEPDTQY
>TRBV9|TRBJ2-7|TRBD1
ASSVGQGAEEQY
>TRBV2|TRBJ2-7|.
ASARTKEQY
>TRBV5-1|TRBJ2-7|TRBD1
ASSFDRDGREQY
>TRBV30|TRBJ1-5|.
AYSGLINQPQH
>TRBV29-1|TRBJ1-2|.
SVEEIDKTDGYT
>TRBV7-2|TRBJ2-7|.
ASSLGGSAYEQY
>TRBV2|TRBJ2-7|TRBD1
ASSGPQGKHEQY
>TRBV14|TRBJ2-5|.
ASSLLQASPGTQY
>TRBV6-6|TRBJ2-3|TRBD2
ASSQQTSGTTDTQY
>TRBV7-2|TRBJ2-1|TRBD2
ASRNRLAAYNKQF
>TRBV5-1|TRBJ1-5|.
ASSLGGTDNQPQH
>TRBV19|TRBJ1-5|TRBD1
ASSTTGVGDLLGASNQPQH
>TRBV29-1|TRBJ2-7|.
SVEDLLYEQY
>TRBV5-1|TRBJ1-2|.
ASSVQGGDGYT
>TRBV30|TRBJ1-5|.
AWSEKSNQPQH
>TRBV30|TRBJ1-2|.
AWKGLSYGYT
>TRBV10-3|TRBJ2-7|.
AVAGTSRSYEQY
>TRBV5-1|TRBJ2-5|.
ASRIRWPTQETQY
>TRBV5-1|TRBJ2-2|TRBD1
ASSPTGVVGELF
>TRBV30|TRBJ1-6|.
AWTQDGRSSYNSPLH
>TRBV29-1|TRBJ1-2|.
SVRGDTRRDYGYT
>TRBV23-1|TRBJ2-1|TRBD1
ASRRKSRQGYNEQF
>TRBV29-1|TRBJ1-1|.
SVVQLLNTEAF
>TRBV11-2|TRBJ2-1|TRBD1
ASSSEGQGILRQQF
>TRBV29-1|TRBJ2-1|.
SARRDHDNEQF
>TRBV30|TRBJ1-1|.
AWRPRDTEAF
>TRBV28|TRBJ1-3|.
ASSLSGARNTIY
>TRBV5-1|TRBJ2-1|TRBD2
ASSPGGDNEQF
>TRBV29-1|TRBJ2-3|TRBD2
SVQRLASPGAQY